Described below is a single TCR beta chain sequence and its context. The sample originates from a study of blood T cell repertoires in COVID-19. Study information: T cells, B-cell-depleted T cells, or PBMCs supplied cDNA or gDNA.

The CDR3 extends over 15 amino acids. Germline V gene lookup returns CDR1 LNHDA and CDR2 SQIVND (reference sequence). V dropped 6 bases and J dropped 1; count of bases not matched to a gene: 4. In the original analysis: Reference gene primer amplification gave nucleated cell count estimates. Using immunoSEQ multiplex PCR, the repertoire was profiled, and TCRdb retains in-frame clones only, with some absent. The DNA was the basis for D and trimming; V, J and clone size are from that table. Here the sample spans roughly 380,000 clones, around 91% being singletons. One Seattle source followed patients from active infection through their disease course.

The rearrangement joins TRBV19 to TRBJ2-1, with 9 positions matching TRBD2. The sequence came from a woman aged 40 to 50 with COVID-19, enrolled during active disease. The material sequenced was peripheral blood. This CDR3 is CASRASGISYNEQFF. The CDR3 nucleotides read TGTGCCAGTAGAGCTAGCGGGATATCCTACAATGAGCAGTTCTTC. Variable domain in full (rest from reference TRBV19 and TRBJ2-1): DGGITQSPKYLFRKEGQNVTLSCEQNLNHDAMYWYRQDPGQGLRLIYYSQIVNDFQKGDIAEGYSVSREKKESFPLTVTSAQKNPTAFYLCASRASGISYNEQFFGPGTRLTVL.